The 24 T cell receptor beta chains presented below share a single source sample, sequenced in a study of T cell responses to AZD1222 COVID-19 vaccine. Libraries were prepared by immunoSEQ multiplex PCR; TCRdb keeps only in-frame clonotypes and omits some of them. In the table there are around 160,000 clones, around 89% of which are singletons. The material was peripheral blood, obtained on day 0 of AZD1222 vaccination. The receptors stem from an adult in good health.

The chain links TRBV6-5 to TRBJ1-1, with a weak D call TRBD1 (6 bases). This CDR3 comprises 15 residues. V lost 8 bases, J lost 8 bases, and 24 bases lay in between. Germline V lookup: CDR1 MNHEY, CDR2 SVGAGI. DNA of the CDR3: TGTGCCAGCGGTTGGTCAGGGGCCTCCGGGTTGGAAGCTTTCTTT. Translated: CASGWSGASGLEAFF.

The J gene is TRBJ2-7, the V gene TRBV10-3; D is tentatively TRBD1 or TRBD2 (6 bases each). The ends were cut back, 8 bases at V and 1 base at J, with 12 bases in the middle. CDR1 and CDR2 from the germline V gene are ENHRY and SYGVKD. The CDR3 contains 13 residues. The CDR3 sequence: CAIGRDKSYEQYF. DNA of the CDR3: TGTGCCATCGGGCGGGACAAGTCCTACGAGCAGTACTTC.

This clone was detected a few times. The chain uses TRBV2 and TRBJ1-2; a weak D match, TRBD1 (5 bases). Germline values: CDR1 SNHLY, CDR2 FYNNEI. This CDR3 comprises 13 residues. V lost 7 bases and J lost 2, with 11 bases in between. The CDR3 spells CASIRTQNYGYTF. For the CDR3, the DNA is TGTGCCAGCATCCGGACACAAAACTATGGCTACACCTTC.

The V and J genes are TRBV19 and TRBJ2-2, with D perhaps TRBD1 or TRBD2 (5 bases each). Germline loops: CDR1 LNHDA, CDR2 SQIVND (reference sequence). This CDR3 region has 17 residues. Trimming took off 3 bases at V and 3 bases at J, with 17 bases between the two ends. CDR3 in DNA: TGTGCCAGTAGTATTTTTGGTGTTAGAGGGGACACCGGGGAGCTGTTTTTT. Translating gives CASSIFGVRGDTGELFF. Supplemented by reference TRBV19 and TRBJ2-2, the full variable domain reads DGGITQSPKYLFRKEGQNVTLSCEQNLNHDAMYWYRQDPGQGLRLIYYSQIVNDFQKGDIAEGYSVSREKKESFPLTVTSAQKNPTAFYLCASSIFGVRGDTGELFFGEGSRLTVL.

The CDR3 sequence is CASSLPFEQFF. CDR3 coding DNA: TGTGCCAGCAGTTTGCCTTTTGAGCAGTTCTTC. V and J are TRBV28 and TRBJ2-1; D is unclear. V dropped 3 bases and J dropped 9 bases, with 6 bases sitting between them. Germline V gene data show CDR1 as MDHEN and CDR2 as SYDVKM. The CDR3 has 11 residues. The full variable domain, with the rest looked up from reference TRBV28 and TRBJ2-1, is DVKVTQSSRYLVKRTGEKVFLECVQDMDHENMFWYRQDPGLGLRLIYFSYDVKMKEKGDIPEGYSVSREKKERFSLILESASTNQTSMYLCASSLPFEQFFGPGTRLTVL.

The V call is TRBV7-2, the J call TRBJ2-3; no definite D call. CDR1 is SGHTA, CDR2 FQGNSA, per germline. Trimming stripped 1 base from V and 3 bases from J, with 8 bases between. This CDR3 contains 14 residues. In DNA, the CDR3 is TGTGCCAGCAGCTTAGGTCTGAGTACAGATACGCAGTATTTT. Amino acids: CASSLGLSTDTQYF.

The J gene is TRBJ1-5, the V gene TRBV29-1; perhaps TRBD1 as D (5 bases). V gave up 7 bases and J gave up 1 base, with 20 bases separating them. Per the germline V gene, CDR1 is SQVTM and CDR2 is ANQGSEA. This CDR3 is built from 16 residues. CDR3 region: CSAVVGIGGSNQPQHF. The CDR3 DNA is TGCAGCGCCGTTGTGGGAATCGGGGGAAGCAATCAGCCCCAGCATTTT.

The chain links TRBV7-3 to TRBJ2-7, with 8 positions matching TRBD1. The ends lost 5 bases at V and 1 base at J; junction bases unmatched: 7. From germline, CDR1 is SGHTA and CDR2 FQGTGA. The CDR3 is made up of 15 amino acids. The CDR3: CASSRGTGPSYEQYF. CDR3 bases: TGTGCCAGCAGCCGGGGGACAGGACCTTCCTACGAGCAGTACTTC.

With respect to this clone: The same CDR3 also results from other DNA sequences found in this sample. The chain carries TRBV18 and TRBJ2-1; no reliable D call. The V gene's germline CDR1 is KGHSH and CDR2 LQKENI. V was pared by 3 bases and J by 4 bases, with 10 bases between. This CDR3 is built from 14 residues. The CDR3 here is CASSPLDNYNEQFF. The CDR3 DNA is TGTGCCAGCTCACCTCTCGACAATTACAATGAGCAGTTCTTC.

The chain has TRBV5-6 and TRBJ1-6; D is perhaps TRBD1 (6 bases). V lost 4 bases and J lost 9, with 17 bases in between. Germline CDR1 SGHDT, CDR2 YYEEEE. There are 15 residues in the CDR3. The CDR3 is CASSASGGVGSPLHF. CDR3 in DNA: TGTGCCAGCAGCGCCTCTGGGGGCGTTGGTTCACCCCTCCACTTT.

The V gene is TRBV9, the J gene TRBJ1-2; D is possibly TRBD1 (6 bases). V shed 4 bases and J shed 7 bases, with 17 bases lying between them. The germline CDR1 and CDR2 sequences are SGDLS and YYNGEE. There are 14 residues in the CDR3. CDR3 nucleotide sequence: TGTGCCAGCAGCCTCATGCCAGGGGCCTTTGGCTACACCTTC. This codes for CASSLMPGAFGYTF.

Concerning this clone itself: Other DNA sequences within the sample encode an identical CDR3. This CDR3 is CASSLVGDTEAFF. CDR3 sequence (DNA): TGCGCCAGCAGCTTGGTAGGGGACACTGAAGCTTTCTTT. The V and J genes are TRBV5-1 and TRBJ1-1; possibly TRBD1 for D (5 bases). Germline CDR1 and CDR2: SGHRS and YFSETQ. V was cut by 0 bases and J by 3 bases, with 6 bases left in between. The CDR3 contains 13 residues. The variable domain in full, completed from reference TRBV5-1 and TRBJ1-1, reads KAGVTQTPRYLIKTRGQQVTLSCSPISGHRSVSWYQQTPGQGLQFLFEYFSETQRNKGNFPGRFSGRQFSNSRSEMNVSTLELGDSALYLCASSLVGDTEAFFGQGTRLTVV.

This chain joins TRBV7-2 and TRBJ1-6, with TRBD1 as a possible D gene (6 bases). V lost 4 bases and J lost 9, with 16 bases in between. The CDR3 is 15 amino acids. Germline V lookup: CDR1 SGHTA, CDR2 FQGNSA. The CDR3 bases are TGTGCCAGCAGCTCTGGACAGATTGGAAGTTCACCCCTCCACTTT. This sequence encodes CASSSGQIGSSPLHF.

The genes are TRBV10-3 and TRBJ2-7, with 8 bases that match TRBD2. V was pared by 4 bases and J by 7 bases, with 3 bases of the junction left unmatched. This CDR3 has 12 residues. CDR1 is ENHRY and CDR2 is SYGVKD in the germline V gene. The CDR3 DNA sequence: TGTGCCATCAGTGGGTCGGGGGGGGAGCAGTACTTC. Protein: CAISGSGGEQYF.

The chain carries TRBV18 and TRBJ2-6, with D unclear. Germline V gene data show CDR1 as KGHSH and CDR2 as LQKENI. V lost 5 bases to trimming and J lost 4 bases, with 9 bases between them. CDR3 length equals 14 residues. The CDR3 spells CASSSLRGANVLTF. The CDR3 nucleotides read TGTGCCAGCTCATCACTGAGGGGGGCCAACGTCCTGACTTTC.

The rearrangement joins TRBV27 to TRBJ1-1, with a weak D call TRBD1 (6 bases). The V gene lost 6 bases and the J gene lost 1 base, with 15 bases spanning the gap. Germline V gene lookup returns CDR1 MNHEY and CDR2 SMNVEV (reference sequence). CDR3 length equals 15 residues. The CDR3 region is CASRREGGPNTEAFF. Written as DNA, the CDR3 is TGTGCCAGCAGAAGAGAAGGGGGACCGAACACTGAAGCTTTCTTT.

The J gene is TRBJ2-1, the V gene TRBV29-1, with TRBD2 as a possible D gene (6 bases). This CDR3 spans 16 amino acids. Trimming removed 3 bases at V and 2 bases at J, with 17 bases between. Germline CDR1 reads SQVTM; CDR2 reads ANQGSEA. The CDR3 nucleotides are TGCAGCGTTGACCTAACCGAGCGGGCGACCTACAATGAGCAGTTCTTC. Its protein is CSVDLTERATYNEQFF.

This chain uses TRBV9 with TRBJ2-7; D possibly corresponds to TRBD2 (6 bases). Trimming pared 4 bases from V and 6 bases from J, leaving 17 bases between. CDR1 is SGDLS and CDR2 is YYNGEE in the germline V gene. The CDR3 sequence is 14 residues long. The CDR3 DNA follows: TGTGCCAGCAGCTCCCTATCGGGAGCTGGCGAGCAGTACTTC. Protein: CASSSLSGAGEQYF.

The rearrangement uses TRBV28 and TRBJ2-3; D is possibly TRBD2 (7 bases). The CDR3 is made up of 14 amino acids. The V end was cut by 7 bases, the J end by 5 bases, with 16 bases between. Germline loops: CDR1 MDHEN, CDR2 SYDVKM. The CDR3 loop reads CASTLAGAGDTQYF. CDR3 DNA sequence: TGTGCCAGCACCCTCGCGGGGGCGGGAGATACGCAGTATTTT.

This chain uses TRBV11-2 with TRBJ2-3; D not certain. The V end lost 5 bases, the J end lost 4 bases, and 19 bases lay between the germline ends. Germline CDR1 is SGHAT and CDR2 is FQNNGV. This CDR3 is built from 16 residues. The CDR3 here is CASSPWTQKGADTQYF. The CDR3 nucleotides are TGTGCCAGCAGCCCCTGGACCCAAAAAGGAGCAGATACGCAGTATTTT.

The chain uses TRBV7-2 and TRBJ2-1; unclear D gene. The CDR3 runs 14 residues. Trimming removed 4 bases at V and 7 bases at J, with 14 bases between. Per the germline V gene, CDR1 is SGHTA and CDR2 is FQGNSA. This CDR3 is CASSSHPQKNEQFF. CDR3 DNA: TGTGCCAGCAGCTCCCATCCCCAAAAGAATGAGCAGTTCTTC.

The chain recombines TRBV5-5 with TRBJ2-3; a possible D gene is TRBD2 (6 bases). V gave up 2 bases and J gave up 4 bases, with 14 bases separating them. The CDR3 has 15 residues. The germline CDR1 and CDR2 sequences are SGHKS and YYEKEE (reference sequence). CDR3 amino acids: CASSFRRAIADTQYF. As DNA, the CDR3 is TGTGCCAGCAGCTTCCGGAGGGCCATCGCAGATACGCAGTATTTT.

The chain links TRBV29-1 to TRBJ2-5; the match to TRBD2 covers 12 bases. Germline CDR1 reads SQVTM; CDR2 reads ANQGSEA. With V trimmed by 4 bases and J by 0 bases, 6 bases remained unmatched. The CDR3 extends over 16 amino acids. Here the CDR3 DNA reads TGCAGCGTTGGGGGTCTAGCGGGAGGGTACCAAGAGACCCAGTACTTC. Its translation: CSVGGLAGGYQETQYF. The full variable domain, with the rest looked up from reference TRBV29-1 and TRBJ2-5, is SAVISQKPSRDICQRGTSLTIQCQVDSQVTMMFWYRQQPGQSLTLIATANQGSEATYESGFVIDKFPISRPNLTFSTLTVSNMSPEDSSIYLCSVGGLAGGYQETQYFGPGTRLLVL.

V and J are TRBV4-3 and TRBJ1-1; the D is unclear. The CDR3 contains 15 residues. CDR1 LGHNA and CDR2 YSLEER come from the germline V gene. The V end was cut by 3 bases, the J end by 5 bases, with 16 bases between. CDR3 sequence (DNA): TGCGCCAGCAGCCAGGCTGTAAGAGGGCGGACTGAAGCTTTCTTT. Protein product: CASSQAVRGRTEAFF.